The 20 T cell receptor beta chains below come from one sample, sequenced in a study of T-cell memory formation after mild COVID-19. TCRdb reanalysed the 5' RACE reads using MiXCR and keeps one entry per CDR3 protein. The profile covers under 400,000 distinct CDR3 sequences, with around 20% appearing a single time and approximately 13% taken by the ten largest. Sequenced material: PBMCs or a T cell subset sorted from them (not recorded which). The source of these receptors is an adult woman who had mild COVID-19 (a few samples of this study predate the infection). Cell type and time point are not known.

This chain links TRBV4-2 with TRBJ2-7, with 11 bases aligning to TRBD2. Germline V lookup: CDR1 LGHNA, CDR2 YNFKEQ. J gave up 3 bases and V 3 bases, and 1 base lay outside the gene matches. The CDR3 runs to 14 residues. CDR3 sequence: CASSHGTSGYEQYF. The CDR3 DNA follows: TGTGCCAGCAGCCATGGGACTAGCGGCTACGAGCAGTACTTC.

This clonotype has more than one count but fewer than ten. At one of its ends the junction is not consistent with the germline gene, which may arise from a read error. The rearrangement joins TRBV20-1 to TRBJ2-3, with 12 bases lining up with TRBD2. From germline, CDR1 is DFQATT and CDR2 SNEGSKA (reference sequence). The CDR3 is made up of 11 amino acids. The CDR3 region has the DNA TGCAGTGCGAAAGGACTAGCGGGACTTCGTTTT. As protein: CSAKGLAGLRF.

This clonotype has a count of ten or more. The J gene is TRBJ2-6, the V gene TRBV27; no clear D. This CDR3 spans 14 amino acids. Trimming pared 4 bases from V and 4 bases from J, leaving 8 bases between. The V gene's germline CDR1 is MNHEY and CDR2 SMNVEV (reference sequence). In DNA form, the CDR3 reads TGTGCCAGCAGTTCAAGCTCCGGGGCCAACGTCCTGACTTTC. Its translation is CASSSSSGANVLTF.

V usage is TRBV4-2 and J usage is TRBJ2-1; 8 bases align to TRBD1. Germline-derived CDR1 and CDR2 are LGHNA and YNFKEQ. This CDR3 spans 16 amino acids. The V segment lost 0 bases and the J segment 3 bases; nucleotides outside the gene matches: 4. In DNA, the CDR3 is TGTGCCAGCAGCCAAGACGACAGGGGTCACTACAATGAGCAGTTCTTC. Amino acid sequence: CASSQDDRGHYNEQFF.

The genes are TRBV12-3 or TRBV12-4 and TRBJ1-6; 7 positions match TRBD1. The CDR3 has 14 amino acids. V dropped 5 bases and J dropped 7; count of bases not matched to a gene: 5. This CDR3 reads CASSPGQTNSPLHF. The CDR3 nucleotides are TGTGCCAGCAGTCCGGGACAGACGAATTCACCCCTCCACTTT.

This clonotype has a handful of counts. The gene calls are TRBV7-8 and TRBJ2-5; D not resolved. Trimming pared 1 base from V and 2 bases from J, leaving 11 bases between. The CDR3 is 15 amino acids. The germline CDR1 and CDR2 sequences are SGHVS and FQNEAQ. The CDR3 DNA reads as TGTGCCAGCAGCTTAGGCGGCGGATCTCAAGAGACCCAGTACTTC. This codes for CASSLGGGSQETQYF.

V and J are TRBV27 and TRBJ2-5, with D perhaps given as TRBD1 or TRBD2 (6 bases each). The CDR3 runs 14 residues. V lost 1 base and J lost 4, with 10 bases in between. Germline V gives CDR1 MNHEY, CDR2 SMNVEV (reference sequence). CDR3 coding DNA: TGTGCCAGCAGTTTATGGGGGGCGGGAGAGACCCAGTACTTC. This gives the protein CASSLWGAGETQYF.

This chain uses TRBV6-5 with TRBJ2-1; TRBD2 is a possible D gene (5 bases). Trimming took off 4 bases at V and 0 bases at J, with 16 bases between the two ends. This CDR3 spans 17 amino acids. Germline assignment: CDR1 MNHEY and CDR2 SVGAGI. The CDR3 coding sequence is TGTGCCAGCAGTTTTTTTGCTACTAGGAGCTCCTACAATGAGCAGTTCTTC. Translating gives CASSFFATRSSYNEQFF.

Only a few counts were recorded for this clonotype. The chain recombines TRBV27 with TRBJ2-7, with D possibly being TRBD1 (5 bases). V lost 4 bases to trimming and J lost 6 bases, with 19 bases between them. The CDR3 loop spans 15 amino acids. Looked up from germline, CDR1 is MNHEY and CDR2 is SMNVEV (reference sequence). The CDR3 coding sequence is TGTGCCAGCAGTTCCAGGGCTGCAAGTCTAGGCGAGCAGTACTTC. Its translation: CASSSRAASLGEQYF.

The CDR3 bases are TGTGCCAGCAGTTCCATCGGACAGGGGAAAAGGCCCCAGCATTTT. It yields the protein CASSSIGQGKRPQHF. The J gene is TRBJ1-5, the V gene TRBV6-6, with 9 bases fitting TRBD1. With V trimmed by 4 bases and J by 9 bases, 10 bases remained unmatched. From germline, CDR1 is MNHNY and CDR2 SVGAGI (reference sequence). The CDR3 totals 15 residues.

This clonotype was observed a few times. The chain couples TRBV7-2 to TRBJ1-2, with TRBD1 as a possible D gene (5 bases). There are 16 residues in the CDR3. CDR1 and CDR2 (germline): SGHTA, FQGNSA. Trimming took off 5 bases at V and 5 bases at J, with 21 bases between the two ends. The CDR3 sequence is CASSPRLVRGVYGYTF. Here the CDR3 DNA reads TGTGCCAGCAGCCCCCGGTTGGTGAGGGGCGTATATGGCTACACCTTC.

In its sample, this clonotype was seen a few times. V is TRBV30 and J is TRBJ1-2; D is unresolved. From germline, CDR1 is GTSNPN and CDR2 SVGIG (reference sequence). The CDR3 length is 12 residues. Trimming pared 2 bases from V and 4 bases from J, leaving 8 bases between. This CDR3 is CAWSRRGYGYTF. The CDR3 DNA follows: TGTGCCTGGAGTCGACGGGGCTATGGCTACACCTTC.

There are a few counts of this clonotype. The rearrangement joins TRBV20-1 to TRBJ2-3; D is unresolved. Looked up from germline, CDR1 is DFQATT and CDR2 is SNEGSKA (reference sequence). This CDR3 comprises 10 residues. V lost 1 base and J 8 bases, leaving 4 bases between the germline ends. For the CDR3, the DNA is TGCAGTGCTAGAGCCGGTACGCAGTATTTT. Encoded protein: CSARAGTQYF.

This clonotype was seen a few times. The chain links TRBV12-3 or TRBV12-4 to TRBJ2-1, with TRBD2 matching 10 bases. CDR3 length: 20 residues. With V trimmed by 5 bases and J by 0 bases, 16 bases remained unmatched. CDR3 DNA sequence: TGTGCCAGCAGTCGTAAGCGGGGGGGCCTCATTACTAGCTCCTACAATGAGCAGTTCTTC. It translates to CASSRKRGGLITSSYNEQFF.

V usage is TRBV19 and J usage is TRBJ2-1, with a possible D match to TRBD2 (6 bases). V gave up 3 bases and J gave up 4 bases, with 13 bases separating them. This CDR3 comprises 15 residues. Germline CDR1 is LNHDA and CDR2 is SQIVND (reference sequence). Here the CDR3 DNA reads TGTGCCAGTAGTATCTTAGCGGCTGCTTACAATGAGCAGTTCTTC. The encoded protein is CASSILAAAYNEQFF.

This clonotype was recorded a few times. The chain has TRBV29-1 and TRBJ2-7, with D perhaps matching TRBD1 or TRBD2 (5 bases each). V was clipped by 3 bases and J by 0 bases, with 9 bases between them. This CDR3 region has 13 residues. CDR1 and CDR2 from the germline V gene are SQVTM and ANQGSEA. CDR3 sequence: CSVDGTTSYEQYF. The CDR3 DNA reads as TGCAGCGTTGATGGGACCACCTCCTACGAGCAGTACTTC.

The chain recombines TRBV6-2 or TRBV6-3 with TRBJ2-3, with 9 bases fitting TRBD1. Trimming took 2 bases from V and 1 from J; bases not matched to a gene: 7. This CDR3 contains 17 residues. Germline V gene data show CDR1 as MNHEY and CDR2 as SVGEGT. This chain's CDR3 is CASSYAFRDRGTDTQYF. DNA for the CDR3: TGTGCCAGCAGTTACGCATTCAGGGACAGGGGCACAGATACGCAGTATTTT.

The gene calls are TRBV7-6 and TRBJ2-7; D remains ambiguous. The CDR3 length is 15 residues. V was pared by 0 bases and J by 1 base, with 10 bases between. Per germline, CDR1 SGHVS and CDR2 FNYEAQ. The CDR3 sequence is CASSLALASSYEQYF. DNA for the CDR3: TGTGCCAGCAGCTTAGCGTTGGCTAGTTCCTACGAGCAGTACTTC. Full variable domain (rest looked up from reference TRBV7-6 and TRBJ2-7): GAGVSQSPRYKVTKRGQDVALRCDPISGHVSLYWYRQALGQGPEFLTYFNYEAQQDKSGLPNDRFSAERPEGSISTLTIQRTEQRDSAMYRCASSLALASSYEQYFGPGTRLTVT.

A few counts support this clonotype. This chain uses TRBV15 with TRBJ1-3, with D unclear. The germline V gene encodes CDR1 LNHNV and CDR2 YYDKDF (reference sequence). The CDR3 runs to 13 residues. With 6 bases removed from V and 4 bases from J, the gap between germline ends came to 10 bases. This chain's CDR3 is CATRRRGGNTIYF. The CDR3 bases are TGTGCCACCAGGCGCAGAGGAGGAAACACCATATATTTT.

The V and J genes are TRBV5-3 and TRBJ1-1, with D perhaps matching TRBD1 (5 bases). TRBV5-3 qualifies as an ORF whose function is uncertain. The CDR3 is made up of 15 amino acids. V was trimmed by 0 bases and J by 3 bases, leaving 12 bases between them. The CDR3 reads CARSLAQVDDTEAFF. The CDR3 DNA reads TGTGCCAGAAGCTTGGCACAGGTGGACGACACTGAAGCTTTCTTT.